The 21 T cell receptor beta chains presented below share a single source sample, sequenced in a study of shared clonotypes between healthy human individuals. The protocol was immunoSEQ multiplex PCR, while the TCRdb copy is restricted to in-frame clones and leaves out a portion. The sample carries around 1.5 million clones, under 99% recorded once. Sequencing input: naive CD4+ T cells sorted from blood. Sample subset: CD45RA+ positively selected. The receptors were gathered from a man aged 30 to 39 in good health.

This rearrangement joins TRBV19 to TRBJ1-1; D remains ambiguous. The germline V gene has CDR1 LNHDA and CDR2 SQIVND (reference sequence). There are 16 residues in the CDR3. V lost 3 bases to trimming and J lost 6 bases, with 20 bases between them. The CDR3, as DNA: TGTGCCAGTAGTATTTTTAATCGGCCCACGGGCTCTGAAGCTTTCTTT. It encodes CASSIFNRPTGSEAFF. Combining the CDR3 with reference TRBV19 and TRBJ1-1 gives the whole variable domain DGGITQSPKYLFRKEGQNVTLSCEQNLNHDAMYWYRQDPGQGLRLIYYSQIVNDFQKGDIAEGYSVSREKKESFPLTVTSAQKNPTAFYLCASSIFNRPTGSEAFFGQGTRLTVV.

V and J are TRBV29-1 and TRBJ1-1; D perhaps matches TRBD1 (6 bases). This CDR3 spans 13 amino acids. Germline CDR1 reads SQVTM; CDR2 reads ANQGSEA. V was trimmed by 6 bases and J by 2 bases, leaving 13 bases between them. The CDR3 coding sequence is TGCAGCGTGGACCGACAGGTTAACACTGAAGCTTTCTTT. Translation gives CSVDRQVNTEAFF. Full variable domain (rest looked up from reference TRBV29-1 and TRBJ1-1): SAVISQKPSRDICQRGTSLTIQCQVDSQVTMMFWYRQQPGQSLTLIATANQGSEATYESGFVIDKFPISRPNLTFSTLTVSNMSPEDSSIYLCSVDRQVNTEAFFGQGTRLTVV.

This clone has only one observation. The chain carries TRBV11-2 and TRBJ2-1; D gene uncertain. The CDR3 has 14 amino acids. Deletions cut 3 bases from V and 1 base from J, with 7 bases between. Germline CDR1 reads SGHAT; CDR2 reads FQNNGV. The DNA for the CDR3 is TGTGCCAGCAGCTTGGGCTATTCCTACAATGAGCAGTTCTTC. Translation: CASSLGYSYNEQFF. The whole variable domain, filled in from reference TRBV11-2 and TRBJ2-1, reads EAGVAQSPRYKIIEKRQSVAFWCNPISGHATLYWYQQILGQGPKLLIQFQNNGVVDDSQLPKDRFSAERLKGVDSTLKIQPAKLEDSAVYLCASSLGYSYNEQFFGPGTRLTVL.

Only one count was recorded for this clone. The rearrangement links TRBV5-6 to TRBJ1-3; weak D call: TRBD1 (5 bases). The CDR3 covers 16 residues. Germline CDR1 is SGHDT and CDR2 is YYEEEE. The V end was cut by 4 bases, the J end by 0 bases, with 14 bases between. CDR3 coding DNA: TGTGCCAGCAGCAGGGGTAGGGGCTCCTCTGGAAACACCATATATTTT. It yields the protein CASSRGRGSSGNTIYF.

The V and J genes are TRBV14 and TRBJ1-2; unclear D gene. Trimming removed 5 bases at V and 2 bases at J, with 9 bases between. CDR1 is SGHDN, CDR2 FVKESK, per germline. The CDR3 contains 13 residues. For the CDR3, the DNA is TGTGCCAGCAGCACCTCGCTCAACTATGGCTACACCTTC. The encoded protein is CASSTSLNYGYTF.

The chain recombines TRBV7-3 with TRBJ2-2; D gene uncertain. The CDR3 spans 14 residues. Deletions cut 1 base from V and 5 bases from J, with 8 bases between. Germline assignment: CDR1 SGHTA and CDR2 FQGTGA. This chain's CDR3 is CASSLISSTGELFF. The CDR3, as DNA: TGTGCCAGCAGCTTAATCTCGTCTACCGGGGAGCTGTTTTTT.

This clone was picked up one time. This chain connects TRBV2 to TRBJ2-5; possible D gene TRBD1, 5 bases. The V end was cut by 4 bases, the J end by 2 bases, with 8 bases between. CDR3 length: 13 amino acids. In germline, CDR1 is SNHLY, CDR2 FYNNEI. The CDR3 spells CASSGDRQETQYF. The DNA for the CDR3 is TGTGCCAGCAGTGGTGACAGACAAGAGACCCAGTACTTC.

The chain carries TRBV5-1 and TRBJ2-7; TRBD2 matches 11 bases. The CDR3 runs 15 residues. CDR1 is SGHRS and CDR2 is YFSETQ in the germline V gene. Trimming cost V 3 bases and J 7 bases; bases outside gene matches: 9. The CDR3, as DNA: TGCGCCAGCAGCTCAACCGGGACTAGCGGCGATGAGCAGTACTTC. Amino acids: CASSSTGTSGDEQYF.

The chain has TRBV9 and TRBJ2-5, with 9 bases that match TRBD2. CDR1 and CDR2 from the germline V gene are SGDLS and YYNGEE. CDR3 length: 17 amino acids. Trimming removed 0 bases from V and 2 bases from J; junction bases left unmatched: 8. The CDR3 loop reads CASSVAPLAGPQETQYF. CDR3 nucleotide sequence: TGTGCCAGCAGCGTAGCCCCCCTAGCGGGGCCACAAGAGACCCAGTACTTC.

The chain uses TRBV25-1 and TRBJ1-1; D ambiguous. CDR3 size: 13 residues. Per germline, CDR1 MGHDK and CDR2 SYGVNS. The germline V and J ends were trimmed by 7 bases and 7 bases, with 16 bases remaining between them. The CDR3 spells CASKSVFSNEAFF. The CDR3 nucleotides read TGTGCCAGCAAGTCCGTATTTTCGAATGAAGCTTTCTTT.

This chain connects TRBV9 to TRBJ2-2; D unresolved. The CDR3 length is 20 residues. Between the trimmed V and J ends, which lost 1 base and 0 bases, there was a span of 22 bases. Germline CDR1 and CDR2: SGDLS and YYNGEE. CDR3 in DNA: TGTGCCAGCAGCGTATCCACTCGGGTACCTACACTCGCGAACACCGGGGAGCTGTTTTTT. Translated, it gives CASSVSTRVPTLANTGELFF.

This clone has just one count. The J gene is TRBJ2-3, the V gene TRBV11-2; TRBD1 agrees at 8 bases. The CDR3 is 16 amino acids. Germline CDR1 is SGHAT and CDR2 is FQNNGV. Unmatched junction bases numbered 8, after V lost 4 bases and J lost 2 bases. The CDR3, as DNA: TGTGCCAGCAGCTCACAGGGGGGACATCCCACAGATACGCAGTATTTT. Translation gives CASSSQGGHPTDTQYF.

The chain has TRBV28 and TRBJ2-1; tentative D call: TRBD2 (6 bases). Trimming stripped 10 bases from V and 5 bases from J, with 15 bases between. The CDR3 spans 13 residues. Germline V gene lookup returns CDR1 MDHEN and CDR2 SYDVKM. CDR3 sequence: CANWRDPDNEQFF. As DNA, the CDR3 is TGTGCCAATTGGCGGGACCCGGACAATGAGCAGTTCTTC.

V is TRBV5-1 and J is TRBJ1-4, with D perhaps TRBD1 (5 bases). CDR1 and CDR2 from the germline V gene are SGHRS and YFSETQ. The ends were cut back, 0 bases at V and 5 bases at J, with 11 bases in the middle. The CDR3 totals 15 residues. The CDR3: CASSLAGTSNEKLFF. The CDR3 DNA follows: TGCGCCAGCAGCTTGGCCGGGACGTCCAATGAAAAACTGTTTTTT. The full variable domain, its missing parts supplied by reference TRBV5-1 and TRBJ1-4, is KAGVTQTPRYLIKTRGQQVTLSCSPISGHRSVSWYQQTPGQGLQFLFEYFSETQRNKGNFPGRFSGRQFSNSRSEMNVSTLELGDSALYLCASSLAGTSNEKLFFGSGTQLSVL.

The chain is built from TRBV25-1 and TRBJ2-7; no firm D call. The V and J ends lost 3 bases and 3 bases respectively, with 15 bases between them. The CDR3 has 15 residues. Germline assignment: CDR1 MGHDK and CDR2 SYGVNS. The DNA of the CDR3 is TGTGCCAGCAGTGAGTCTGGTTTCCTTAGCTACGAGCAGTACTTC. Translating it yields CASSESGFLSYEQYF.

This clone was observed once. The sample has other DNA sequences that encode this CDR3 too. J is TRBJ1-1 and V is TRBV28; tentatively, D is TRBD1 (6 bases). V was pared by 6 bases and J by 1 base, with 12 bases between. The CDR3 covers 14 residues. The germline V gene encodes CDR1 MDHEN and CDR2 SYDVKM. CDR3 sequence reads: CASRTGQRNTEAFF. The CDR3 DNA reads TGTGCCAGCAGGACCGGACAGCGGAACACTGAAGCTTTCTTT.

This clone has just one count. The chain is built from TRBV6-5 and TRBJ1-1, with 9 bases that match TRBD1. The CDR3 is made up of 14 amino acids. With V trimmed by 6 bases and J by 0 bases, 2 bases remained unmatched. CDR1 and CDR2 from the germline V gene are MNHEY and SVGAGI. DNA of the CDR3: TGTGCCAGCAGAGGGGACAGGGTGAACACTGAAGCTTTCTTT. Encoded protein: CASRGDRVNTEAFF.

The J gene is TRBJ2-7, the V gene TRBV4-3; D unresolved. CDR1 is LGHNA, CDR2 YSLEER, per germline. V was pared by 2 bases and J by 3 bases, with 11 bases between. The CDR3 has 14 residues. CDR3 in DNA: TGCGCCAGCAGCCAACAAATGAGCAGCTACGAGCAGTACTTC. Protein sequence: CASSQQMSSYEQYF.

This chain joins TRBV7-6 and TRBJ2-1; D is perhaps TRBD2 (5 bases). The V gene lost 0 bases and the J gene lost 9 bases, with 9 bases spanning the gap. CDR3 length: 13 residues. Germline V gene sequence: CDR1 SGHVS, CDR2 FNYEAQ. The CDR3 DNA is TGTGCCAGCAGCTTAGCGCAGGCGGGTGAGCAGTTCTTC. It encodes CASSLAQAGEQFF.

The chain joins TRBV18 to TRBJ2-7; D remains unclear. The V end lost 2 bases, the J end lost 3 bases, and 8 bases lay between the germline ends. Germline CDR1 reads KGHSH; CDR2 reads LQKENI. CDR3 size: 13 residues. The chain's CDR3 is CASSPFPDYEQYF. DNA for the CDR3: TGTGCCAGCTCACCATTTCCAGACTACGAGCAGTACTTC.

This chain connects TRBV5-5 to TRBJ2-7, with 12 bases fitting TRBD2. Germline CDR1 SGHKS, CDR2 YYEKEE (reference sequence). Losses at the gene ends were 2 bases for V and 1 base for J; bases not matched to a gene: 13. The CDR3 is 19 amino acids. The CDR3 bases are TGTGCCAGCAGCTTCACTACCTCCATACTAGCGGGAGGTTCCTACGAGCAGTACTTC. It translates to CASSFTTSILAGGSYEQYF. Drawing the rest from reference TRBV5-5 and TRBJ2-7, the complete variable domain is DAGVTQSPTHLIKTRGQQVTLRCSPISGHKSVSWYQQVLGQGPQFIFQYYEKEERGRGNFPDRFSARQFPNYSSELNVNALLLGDSALYLCASSFTTSILAGGSYEQYFGPGTRLTVT.